The 25 T cell receptor beta chains below come from one sample, sequenced in a study of blood T cell repertoires in COVID-19. Assay: immunoSEQ multiplex PCR; the TCRdb copy retains only in-frame clones and omits some. This table holds roughly 230,000 clones, around 86% found once. The source material was PBMCs or T cells enriched from blood (not recorded which). These receptors all come from a man in his thirties or forties in a cohort exposed to, infected with or recovered from COVID-19 (not recorded which).

This chain uses TRBV27 with TRBJ1-1, with 9 bases matching TRBD1. The CDR3 sequence is 13 residues long. Germline loops: CDR1 MNHEY, CDR2 SMNVEV (reference sequence). After removal of 7 bases from V and 7 bases from J, the junction contained 7 bases not matched to a gene. As DNA, the CDR3 is TGTGCCAGCAACCCCAGACAGGGGGGTGAAGCTTTCTTT. The encoded protein is CASNPRQGGEAFF.

The chain employs TRBV3-1 (or the pseudogene TRBV3-2) and TRBJ1-3, with 12 bases fitting TRBD1. The junction had 6 bases not matched to a gene; V was cut back by 1 base and J by 11 bases. CDR3 length: 15 residues. CDR1 and CDR2 from the germline V gene are LGHDT and YNNKEL (reference sequence). The CDR3: CASSQVPGQGASIYF. The CDR3 DNA reads TGTGCCAGCAGCCAAGTCCCGGGACAGGGGGCCTCCATATATTTT.

This clone appeared a single time. The chain is built from TRBV24-1 and TRBJ2-5, with TRBD2 matching over 8 bases. J gave up 4 bases and V 5 bases, and 11 bases lay outside the gene matches. The CDR3 is 16 amino acids. CDR1 and CDR2 (germline): KGHDR, SFDVKD. The CDR3 region is CATSGPGGTRGETQYF. The CDR3 DNA reads as TGTGCCACCAGTGGGCCTGGAGGGACTAGAGGAGAGACCCAGTACTTC.

This chain joins TRBV7-9 and TRBJ2-1; 7 nucleotides match TRBD2. The CDR3 runs 16 residues. V trimming: 5 bases; J trimming: 7 bases; junction bases outside the gene matches: 14. Germline values: CDR1 SEHNR, CDR2 FQNEAQ (reference sequence). The CDR3 reads CASSPLYGRTGNEQFF. In DNA, the CDR3 is TGTGCCAGCAGCCCCCTGTACGGGAGGACGGGTAATGAGCAGTTCTTC.

V is TRBV28 and J is TRBJ1-1, with 7 bases that match TRBD1. This CDR3 spans 14 amino acids. Germline V CDR1 and CDR2: MDHEN, SYDVKM. The trim removed 3 bases at V and 7 bases at J, leaving 8 bases unmatched. CDR3 DNA sequence: TGTGCCAGCAGTTTGACAGGGTCGTCCGTTGAAGCTTTCTTT. Translation gives CASSLTGSSVEAFF.

The chain joins TRBV27 to TRBJ1-5, with TRBD1 matching over 10 bases. CDR1 MNHEY and CDR2 SMNVEV come from the germline V gene (reference sequence). J gave up 4 bases and V 3 bases, and 6 bases lay outside the gene matches. The CDR3 totals 16 residues. In nucleotides, the CDR3 is TGTGCCAGCAGTTTTTTGGGACAGGGGTTTAATCAGCCCCAGCATTTT. Its protein is CASSFLGQGFNQPQHF.

V gene TRBV27 combines with J gene TRBJ1-1; D call uncertain. Trimming cost V 4 bases and J 5 bases, with 11 bases left between them. The CDR3 extends over 13 amino acids. Germline V CDR1 and CDR2: MNHEY, SMNVEV (reference sequence). The CDR3 region is CASSSTGGTEAFF. In DNA form, the CDR3 reads TGTGCCAGCAGTTCCACGGGTGGGACTGAAGCTTTCTTT.

This rearrangement joins TRBV11-1 to TRBJ2-5, with TRBD2 as a possible D gene (5 bases). CDR3 length: 13 residues. With 3 bases removed from V and 5 bases from J, the gap between germline ends came to 10 bases. Per the germline V gene, CDR1 is SGHAT and CDR2 is FQDESV (reference sequence). This CDR3 reads CASSFGSGETQYF. The CDR3, as DNA: TGTGCCAGCAGCTTTGGATCGGGGGAGACCCAGTACTTC.

This clone was seen only once. This rearrangement joins TRBV7-6 to TRBJ1-6, with D possibly TRBD1 on 6 matching bases. This CDR3 is built from 15 residues. The germline V and J ends were trimmed by 0 bases and 10 bases, with 13 bases remaining between them. The V gene's germline CDR1 is SGHVS and CDR2 FNYEAQ. CDR3 sequence: CASSLAITGQSPLHF. The DNA for the CDR3 is TGTGCCAGCAGCTTAGCGATAACAGGGCAATCACCCCTCCACTTT. The entire variable domain, with the rest obtained from reference TRBV7-6 and TRBJ1-6, is as follows: GAGVSQSPRYKVTKRGQDVALRCDPISGHVSLYWYRQALGQGPEFLTYFNYEAQQDKSGLPNDRFSAERPEGSISTLTIQRTEQRDSAMYRCASSLAITGQSPLHFGNGTRLTVT.

The CDR3 region is CASSSGQASNQPQHF. The CDR3, as DNA: TGTGCCAGCAGTTCCGGACAGGCCAGCAATCAGCCCCAGCATTTT. The chain couples TRBV7-9 to TRBJ1-5; 7 bases fit TRBD1. CDR1 and CDR2 (germline): SEHNR, FQNEAQ (reference sequence). The CDR3 covers 15 residues. V was pared by 6 bases and J by 1 base, with 6 bases of the junction left unmatched.

The J gene is TRBJ2-7, the V gene TRBV7-6, with 8 bases matching TRBD2. The CDR3 runs 16 residues. J gave up 0 bases and V 1 base, and 5 bases lay outside the gene matches. The germline V gene has CDR1 SGHVS and CDR2 FNYEAQ. CDR3 nucleotide sequence: TGTGCCAGCAGCTTAGGGACGGGAGGGAGCTCCTACGAGCAGTACTTC. Amino acid sequence: CASSLGTGGSSYEQYF.

The chain employs TRBV3-1 (or the pseudogene TRBV3-2) and TRBJ2-1, with TRBD2 matching over 7 bases. This CDR3 spans 15 amino acids. Germline V gives CDR1 LGHDT, CDR2 YNNKEL (reference sequence). Trimming cost V 1 base and J 9 bases; bases outside gene matches: 9. As DNA, the CDR3 is TGTGCCAGCAGCCAAGTCCCTAGCGGTATTAGTGAGCAGTTCTTC. Protein sequence: CASSQVPSGISEQFF.

The chain uses TRBV7-8 and TRBJ2-7; 10 bases are shared with TRBD1. The trim removed 1 base at V and 4 bases at J, leaving 13 bases unmatched. The CDR3 loop spans 18 amino acids. Germline V lookup: CDR1 SGHVS, CDR2 FQNEAQ. CDR3 protein: CASSLGYRGQGVIYEQYF. CDR3 sequence (DNA): TGTGCCAGCAGCTTAGGATATAGAGGACAGGGGGTTATTTACGAGCAGTACTTC.

This chain links TRBV5-1 with TRBJ1-1, with D hard to call. The CDR3 totals 14 residues. V was trimmed by 0 bases and J by 0 bases, leaving 6 bases between them. The germline V gene encodes CDR1 SGHRS and CDR2 YFSETQ. The CDR3 spells CASSLDSLNTEAFF. DNA for the CDR3: TGCGCCAGCAGCTTGGACAGCCTGAACACTGAAGCTTTCTTT.

V usage is TRBV5-6 and J usage is TRBJ1-6, with 8 bases lining up with TRBD1. Losses at the gene ends were 0 bases for V and 6 bases for J; bases not matched to a gene: 5. The CDR3 covers 16 residues. Germline assignment: CDR1 SGHDT and CDR2 YYEEEE. The CDR3 protein is CASSLGAGGFNSPLHF. For the CDR3, the DNA is TGTGCCAGCAGCTTGGGGGCAGGGGGCTTTAATTCACCCCTCCACTTT.

CDR3 coding DNA: TGTGCCAGCACCGCTTTTGCGGGGGGGTACAATGAGCAGTTCTTC. Translating it yields CASTAFAGGYNEQFF. V usage is TRBV5-6 and J usage is TRBJ2-1, with 9 bases identical to TRBD2. V lost 6 bases to trimming and J lost 4 bases; unmatched junction nucleotides: 8. CDR1 is SGHDT, CDR2 YYEEEE, per germline. The CDR3 has 15 residues.

This chain links TRBV5-1 with TRBJ1-3; weak D call: TRBD1 (6 bases). The CDR3 extends over 18 amino acids. Trimming shortened V by 1 base and J by 5 bases, and 22 bases separated the two germline ends. The germline V gene encodes CDR1 SGHRS and CDR2 YFSETQ. In nucleotides, the CDR3 is TGCGCCAGCAGCTTGAGTTCCCAGGGGAAGGATGGTCGAAACACCATATATTTT. Amino acids: CASSLSSQGKDGRNTIYF.

This sequence joins TRBV21-1 and TRBJ1-6. TRBV21-1 is marked as a pseudogene. This CDR3 has 16 residues. CDR3 in DNA: TGTGCCAGCAGCAAACTGGGGGGATCTCAAACGTCGGCCCTCCACTTT. This codes for CASSKLGGSQTSALHF.

This chain joins TRBV19 and TRBJ1-2; 9 bases match TRBD1. Trimming at V came to 7 bases and at J to 2 bases, leaving 5 bases not matched to a gene. This CDR3 is 14 amino acids long. Germline lookup yields CDR1 LNHDA and CDR2 SQIVND (reference sequence). CDR3 sequence: CASTPGTGNYGYTF. CDR3 DNA sequence: TGTGCCAGTACTCCCGGGACAGGGAACTATGGCTACACCTTC.

V usage is TRBV4-1 and J usage is TRBJ2-1, with TRBD2 matching over 11 bases. V shed 5 bases, J shed 3 bases, and the junction held 6 bases outside the gene matches. The germline V gene encodes CDR1 MGHRA and CDR2 YSYEKL. The CDR3 is 16 amino acids. The CDR3 nucleotides read TGCGCCAGCAGCTCACCGGGACTAGCGGACTACAATGAGCAGTTCTTC. This sequence encodes CASSSPGLADYNEQFF.

The chain links TRBV28 to TRBJ2-5; weak D call: TRBD2 (6 bases). Germline-derived CDR1 and CDR2 are MDHEN and SYDVKM. The CDR3 has 13 amino acids. V was cut by 7 bases and J by 4 bases, with 13 bases left in between. CDR3 amino acids: CASNRWRGETQYF. In nucleotides, the CDR3 is TGTGCCAGCAATAGGTGGAGGGGAGAGACCCAGTACTTC.

The J gene is TRBJ1-5, the V gene TRBV5-6; D may be TRBD1 (6 bases). The germline V gene has CDR1 SGHDT and CDR2 YYEEEE. The CDR3 is made up of 17 amino acids. The V end was cut by 0 bases, the J end by 3 bases, with 16 bases between. The CDR3 region has the DNA TGTGCCAGCAGCTTGGAACAGGGAGCGGGGGCCAATCAGCCCCAGCATTTT. It is translated as CASSLEQGAGANQPQHF.

The CDR3 nucleotides are TGCGCCAGCAGCACAGGGGTACAGGTCACTGAAGCTTTCTTT. Translated, it gives CASSTGVQVTEAFF. The rearrangement links TRBV5-1 to TRBJ1-1, with 7 bases aligning to TRBD1. With V trimmed by 4 bases and J by 4 bases, 7 bases remained unmatched. The V gene's germline CDR1 is SGHRS and CDR2 YFSETQ. The CDR3 loop spans 14 amino acids.

The V and J genes are TRBV11-2 and TRBJ2-1; 7 bases line up with TRBD2. The germline gives CDR1 SGHAT, CDR2 FQNNGV. With 6 bases clipped from V and 2 bases from J, the junction kept 13 bases outside the gene matches. This CDR3 has 17 residues. CDR3 coding DNA: TGTGCCAGCAGATCACCTTTAGCGGGCCTTACCTACAATGAGCAGTTCTTC. Protein product: CASRSPLAGLTYNEQFF.

The rearrangement joins TRBV11-2 to TRBJ2-7, with D possibly being TRBD2 (5 bases). The CDR3 length is 14 residues. Germline CDR1 SGHAT, CDR2 FQNNGV. V lost 3 bases, J lost 2 bases, and 11 bases lay in between. In DNA, the CDR3 is TGTGCCAGCAGCTTCGCACTAGAAGCCTACGAGCAGTACTTC. Amino acid sequence: CASSFALEAYEQYF.